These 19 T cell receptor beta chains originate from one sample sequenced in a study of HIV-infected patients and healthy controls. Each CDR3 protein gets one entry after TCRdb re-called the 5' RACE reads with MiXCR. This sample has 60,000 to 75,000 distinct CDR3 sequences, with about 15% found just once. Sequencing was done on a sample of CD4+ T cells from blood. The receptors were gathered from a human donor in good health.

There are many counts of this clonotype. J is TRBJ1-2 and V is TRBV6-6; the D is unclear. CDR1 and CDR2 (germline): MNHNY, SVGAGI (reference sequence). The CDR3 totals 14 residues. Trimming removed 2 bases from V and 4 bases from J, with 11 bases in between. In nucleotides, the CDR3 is TGTGCCAGCAGTTACGAAACGCAGAGCTATGGCTACACCTTC. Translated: CASSYETQSYGYTF.

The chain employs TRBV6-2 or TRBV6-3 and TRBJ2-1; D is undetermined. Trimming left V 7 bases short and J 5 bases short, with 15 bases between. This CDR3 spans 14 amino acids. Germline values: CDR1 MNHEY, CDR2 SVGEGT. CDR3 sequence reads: CASNDPQSHNEQFF. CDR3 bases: TGTGCCAGCAACGATCCCCAGAGTCACAATGAGCAGTTCTTC.

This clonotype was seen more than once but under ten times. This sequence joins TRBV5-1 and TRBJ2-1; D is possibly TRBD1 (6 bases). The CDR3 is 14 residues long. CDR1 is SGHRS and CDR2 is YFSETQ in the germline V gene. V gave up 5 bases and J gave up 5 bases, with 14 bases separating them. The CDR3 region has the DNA TGCGCCAGCAGGGTGGGTCAGGGGAACAATGAGCAGTTCTTC. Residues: CASRVGQGNNEQFF.

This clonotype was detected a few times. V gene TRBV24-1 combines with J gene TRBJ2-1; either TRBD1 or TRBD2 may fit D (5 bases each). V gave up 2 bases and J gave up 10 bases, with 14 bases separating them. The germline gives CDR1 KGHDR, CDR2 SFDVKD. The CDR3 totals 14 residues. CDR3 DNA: TGTGCCACCAGTGATTCGAGGAGGTGGGGGGAGCAGTTCTTC. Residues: CATSDSRRWGEQFF.

The CDR3 DNA reads TGTGCCAGCAGCTTAGCCCTACAGATTCTGAACACTGAAGCTTTCTTT. Translated: CASSLALQILNTEAFF. V usage is TRBV11-2 and J usage is TRBJ1-1; D call uncertain. Trimming stripped 1 base from V and 0 bases from J, with 12 bases between. The CDR3 spans 16 residues. Germline V gives CDR1 SGHAT, CDR2 FQNNGV.

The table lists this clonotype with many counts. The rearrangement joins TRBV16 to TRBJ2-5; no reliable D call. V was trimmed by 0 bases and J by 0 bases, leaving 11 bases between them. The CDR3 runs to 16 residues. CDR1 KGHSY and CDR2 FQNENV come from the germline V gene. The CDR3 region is CASSQSSAGYQETQYF. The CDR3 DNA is TGTGCCAGCAGCCAATCGAGTGCAGGATACCAAGAGACCCAGTACTTC.

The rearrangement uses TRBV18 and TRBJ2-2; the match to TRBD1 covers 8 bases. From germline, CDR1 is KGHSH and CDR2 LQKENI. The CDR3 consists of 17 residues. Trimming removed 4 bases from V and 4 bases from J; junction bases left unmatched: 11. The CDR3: CASSQRTGSVVTGELFF. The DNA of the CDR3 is TGTGCCAGCTCACAGCGGACAGGGTCTGTGGTCACCGGGGAGCTGTTTTTT.

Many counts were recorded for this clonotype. CDR3 amino acids: CASSLGRLAGGLRETQYF. CDR3 coding DNA: TGTGCCAGCAGCTTAGGACGACTAGCGGGGGGCCTCCGAGAGACCCAGTACTTC. V usage is TRBV11-2 and J usage is TRBJ2-5; 13 nucleotides agree with TRBD2. There are 18 residues in the CDR3. CDR1 is SGHAT and CDR2 is FQNNGV in the germline V gene. J was trimmed by 4 bases and V by 1 base; bases with no gene match: 9.

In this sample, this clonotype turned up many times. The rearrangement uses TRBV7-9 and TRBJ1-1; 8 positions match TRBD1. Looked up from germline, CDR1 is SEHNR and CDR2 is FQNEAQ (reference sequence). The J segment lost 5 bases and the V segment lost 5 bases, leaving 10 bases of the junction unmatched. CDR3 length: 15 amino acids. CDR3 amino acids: CASSRRDRLWTEAFF. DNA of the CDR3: TGTGCCAGCAGCCGGAGGGACAGGCTGTGGACTGAAGCTTTCTTT.

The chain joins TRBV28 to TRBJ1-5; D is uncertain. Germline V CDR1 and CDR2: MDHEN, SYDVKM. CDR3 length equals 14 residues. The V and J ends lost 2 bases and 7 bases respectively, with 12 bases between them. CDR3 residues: CASSLVEGMQPQHF. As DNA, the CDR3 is TGTGCCAGCAGTTTAGTGGAGGGAATGCAGCCCCAGCATTTT. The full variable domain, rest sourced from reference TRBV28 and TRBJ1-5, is DVKVTQSSRYLVKRTGEKVFLECVQDMDHENMFWYRQDPGLGLRLIYFSYDVKMKEKGDIPEGYSVSREKKERFSLILESASTNQTSMYLCASSLVEGMQPQHFGDGTRLSIL.

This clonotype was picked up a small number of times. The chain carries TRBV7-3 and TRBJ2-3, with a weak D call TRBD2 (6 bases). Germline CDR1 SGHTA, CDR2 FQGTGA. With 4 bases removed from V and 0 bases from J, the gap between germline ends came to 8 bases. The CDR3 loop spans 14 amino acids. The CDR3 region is CASSSGTSTDTQYF. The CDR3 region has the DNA TGTGCCAGCAGCTCCGGGACTAGCACAGATACGCAGTATTTT.

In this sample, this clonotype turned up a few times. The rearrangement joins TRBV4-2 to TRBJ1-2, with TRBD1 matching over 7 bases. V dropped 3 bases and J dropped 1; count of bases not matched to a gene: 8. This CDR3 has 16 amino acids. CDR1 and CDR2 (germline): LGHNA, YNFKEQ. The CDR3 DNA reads TGTGCCAGCAGCCATGCTACCGGGACAGTTAACTATGGCTACACCTTC. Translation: CASSHATGTVNYGYTF.

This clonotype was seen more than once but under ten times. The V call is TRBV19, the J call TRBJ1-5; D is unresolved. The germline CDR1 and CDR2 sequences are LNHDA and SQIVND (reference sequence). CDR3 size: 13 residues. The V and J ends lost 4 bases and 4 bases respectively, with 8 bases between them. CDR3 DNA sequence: TGTGCCAGTAGTAACCAGTGGAATCAGCCCCAGCATTTT. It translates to CASSNQWNQPQHF.

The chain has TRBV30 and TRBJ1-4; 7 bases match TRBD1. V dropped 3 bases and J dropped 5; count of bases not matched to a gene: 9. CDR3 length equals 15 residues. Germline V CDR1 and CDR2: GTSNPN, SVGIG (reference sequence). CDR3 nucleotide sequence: TGTGCCTGGAGCCTATCAGGGGGGCCAAATGAAAAACTGTTTTTT. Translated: CAWSLSGGPNEKLFF.

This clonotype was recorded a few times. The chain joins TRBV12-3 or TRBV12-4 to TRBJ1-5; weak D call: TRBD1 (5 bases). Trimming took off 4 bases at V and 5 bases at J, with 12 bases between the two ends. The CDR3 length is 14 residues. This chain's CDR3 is CASSSGRTHQPQHF. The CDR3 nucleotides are TGTGCCAGCAGTTCGGGACGGACCCATCAGCCCCAGCATTTT.

The CDR3 sequence is CASSLTQAYEQYF. The DNA of the CDR3 is TGTGCCAGCAGTTTAACACAGGCCTACGAGCAGTACTTC. V and J are TRBV12-3 or TRBV12-4 and TRBJ2-7, with D possibly matching TRBD1 (5 bases). The ends were cut back, 2 bases at V and 2 bases at J, with 7 bases in the middle. This CDR3 has 13 residues.

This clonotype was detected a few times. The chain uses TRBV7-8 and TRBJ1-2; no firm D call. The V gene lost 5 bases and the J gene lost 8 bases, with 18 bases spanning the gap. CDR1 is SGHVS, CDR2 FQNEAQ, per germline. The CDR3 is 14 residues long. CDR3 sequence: CASSPRSWQAGYTF. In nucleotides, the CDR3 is TGTGCCAGCAGCCCCCGAAGTTGGCAAGCGGGCTACACCTTC.

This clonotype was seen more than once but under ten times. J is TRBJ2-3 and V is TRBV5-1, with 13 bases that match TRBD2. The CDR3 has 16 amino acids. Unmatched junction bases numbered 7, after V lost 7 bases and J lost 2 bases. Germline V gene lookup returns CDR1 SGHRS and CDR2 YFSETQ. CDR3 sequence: CASSTGLAGYTDTQYF. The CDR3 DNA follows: TGCGCCAGCTCCACGGGACTAGCGGGGTACACAGATACGCAGTATTTT.

The CDR3 is CASSLAPPVGTEAFF. The CDR3 DNA is TGTGCCAGCAGCTTGGCACCCCCTGTGGGCACTGAAGCTTTCTTT. V is TRBV5-5 and J is TRBJ1-1; D remains ambiguous. The CDR3 covers 15 residues. The V gene's germline CDR1 is SGHKS and CDR2 YYEKEE (reference sequence). The V and J ends lost 0 bases and 4 bases respectively, with 13 bases between them.